This TCR beta chain was captured by sequencing in a study of cytomegalovirus exposure and HLA in healthy donors (dated by TCRdb to about 2017). Looking at the study overall: An earlier analysis of 587 of the donors reported roughly 300 Gb of sequence data and 117 million unique TCR beta sequences obtained from roughly 170 million T cells. Every discovery cohort repertoire had been produced on one sequencing platform. The aim of the study was to test whether cataloging public T cell receptors could identify signatures of past pathogen exposure. On average, 235,054 unique TCR beta nucleotide sequences were sequenced per donor among some 430 genotyped donors of the cohort, with roughly 18% of those sequences being non-productive. Among the roughly 400 genotyped donors, about 85% belonged to the genetic ancestry cluster associated with self-reported Caucasian donors. Rather than drawing on any new phenotypic data, the later analysis identified candidate immune exposures from TCR beta sequences and the way those sequences occurred across donors. Because of strong linkage in the cohort, roughly five DR-DQ haplotypes were treated as single units for association and clustering. The number of typed donors differed by locus: about 620-640 for A, B, C, DRB1 and DQB1; some 540 for DQA1; roughly 600 for DPA1; and approximately 450 for DPB1. The study combined high-throughput TCR immunosequencing, statistical association of individual TCRs with disease status, and machine learning to predict cytomegalovirus infection status. The study profiled the T cell repertoires of fewer than 850 subjects by immunosequencing and related them to cytomegalovirus serostatus. In a later analysis, previously published TCR beta repertoires from 666 donors were re-analyzed and high-resolution HLA genotyping was added so that TCR occurrence patterns could be studied. An early release that covered about 600 HLA-typed donors contained about 300 gigabases of sequencing data and 80 million or so unique TCR sequences. In addition to the first cohort of 666 subjects, a separate validation cohort of 120 different subjects was used. Donor age, sex, ethnicity and CMV serostatus were compiled alongside the repertoire data. An earlier analysis of 587 of the donors used high-throughput TCR beta sequencing to judge whether each TCR beta V gene segment behaved as functional or pseudogenic. Class I and class II HLA loci were covered by the typing at four-digit resolution. In a later genetic analysis, genome-wide SNP genotypes for about 55% of the roughly 700 donors were used, and that subset was treated as a discovery cohort. Results and caveats for the whole study, not just this receptor: The earlier analysis of around 600 of the donors excluded roughly 16 rarely observed V segments, including chromosome 9 orphons, because counts were too low. Roughly uniform sequencing depth across donors was assumed in presence/absence analyses, although this assumption may not hold. A later genetic analysis associated a missense DCLRE1C variant with V-gene and J-gene trimming of TCR beta chains, and an independent cohort replicated the association. Assigning TCR associations to individual alleles was difficult when HLA alleles, especially DR and DQ, strongly co-occurred. Cytomegalovirus status was reported to be diagnosed by the classifier with high specificity and sensitivity in both the original and validation cohorts. According to the authors, the approach could potentially be generalized to other disease states and immunological phenotypes. According to a later genetic analysis, donors in an Asian-associated ancestry cluster had fewer N-insertions in productive TCRs than the roughly 670-donor mean. This cohort had only TCR beta chains sequenced, and the lack of alpha or paired-chain data limited which features could be detected. Some IMGT-functional V segments, including TRBV6-2 and TRBV6-3, could not be told apart with the 87-base-pair reads, so those segments were excluded. In a later analysis, TCR association rates were found to vary across HLA loci, with the most associated TCRs seen for DRB1 alleles and the fewest for HLA-C alleles. Several of the top co-occurrence clusters appeared to be linked to parvovirus B19, influenza, CMV and Epstein-Barr virus, according to a later analysis. The study gave a list of about 170 TCR beta chains associated with cytomegalovirus. Correlated functional status among segregating V segments might reflect linkage disequilibrium, but an unknown experimental factor could not be ruled out. In a later analysis, HLA-associated TCR beta chains were found to be more clonally expanded and to have lower generation probabilities than equally common non-associated chains. In a later analysis, about 17,000 TCR beta sequences were associated with specific HLA alleles at a false discovery rate of 0.05. Across donors, most TCR sequences were observed very rarely, whereas some public TCRs were present in many individuals. A later analysis found that most CMV-associated TCR beta chains appeared HLA-restricted, with HLA associations seemingly driven largely by CMV exposure. In vitro tests confirmed that a few of the cytomegalovirus-associated TCR beta chains recognize cytomegalovirus antigens. The sequencing pipeline was judged likely to have produced a cluster of highly shared sequence variants as a technical artifact. Because some donors lacked HLA typing at each locus, the association tests relied only on the typed subset. Broadly in line with IMGT annotations, most TCR beta V segments showed up in productive rearrangements about 90% or about 30% of the time in an earlier analysis of several hundred of the donors. For the cohort, immune exposure information was limited to CMV serostatus. A further reported finding was that TCR beta sequences accurately predicted the HLA-A and HLA-B alleles for most subjects in the first cohort.

This clone was picked up a small number of times. The specificity of this receptor is unknown. One base away there is no much larger clone; base qualities are not given. CDR1 and CDR2 (SGHDN, FVKESK) derive from the germline V gene. Between the V and J ends, shortened by 5 bases and 4 bases respectively, the junction contains 17 bases. From the cysteine up to the phenylalanine, the CDR3 has a length of 15 residues. The retained sequence is limited to the CDR3, 45 bases, with the frame set at the first base. In total, roughly 710 healthy bone marrow donors made up the cohort. All cohort members were sampled while nominally healthy, although unrecorded immune exposures were likely present. The donor was CMV seronegative and belonged to the group of 380 or so seronegative cohort members. A peripheral blood sample was provided by each donor, and peripheral blood mononuclear cells were used for TCR beta sequencing. The Qiagen DNeasy Blood Extraction Kit was used to extract genomic DNA from the blood cell samples.

The library came from the immunoSEQ multiplex PCR assay. A mixture of 60 forward primers for TCR Vbeta segments and 13 reverse primers for TCR Jbeta segments was used in the multiplex PCR. The CDR3 region of rearranged TCR beta genes was amplified from genomic DNA with a multiplex PCR assay. The amplified TCR beta libraries were sequenced on the Illumina HiSeq System as 87-base-pair reads. From the authors' description of their analysis: A later analysis tallied 75 million to 95 million unique TCR beta chains across the 640 or so repertoires, and some 10 million of those chains were shared by two or more donors. To remove PCR and sequencing errors, raw reads were error-corrected and collapsed into unique sequences using a nearest-neighbor algorithm that merged closely related sequences. To assign V, D and J gene segments, CDR3 sequences were aligned to IMGT reference sequences. Each retained sequence needed at least a six-nucleotide match to both a V gene segment and a J gene segment. A rearrangement counted as productive if the CDR3 had no stop codons and remained in frame with V and J, and every other rearrangement counted as non-productive. CDR3 was defined according to IMGT convention as the region running from the second conserved V-encoded cysteine to the conserved J-encoded phenylalanine. The earlier analysis of about 590 of the donors excluded sequences that lacked an unambiguous match to a single V gene segment. In an earlier analysis of 587 of the donors, a V segment was called functional when productive rearrangements were above 56.7%, and segregating when the standard deviation between donors exceeded 5%. A statistical classification framework was built to diagnose cytomegalovirus status from the catalog of TCR beta chain sequences. In a later analysis, V and J genes were assigned by comparing TCR nucleotide sequences against IMGT/GENE-DB human TR gene sequences. A later analysis assigned CDR3 sequences and most-parsimonious VDJ recombination scenarios with the TCRdist pipeline. In a later analysis, every TCR beta chain was defined by the combination of its CDR3 amino acid sequence and its V-gene family, and reads without a unique V-gene family were dropped. A later analysis removed 450 to 600 highly shared, low-generation-probability nucleotide sequences to deal with suspected cross-contamination and a sequencing artifact. A later analysis calculated a clonal expansion index for each public chain from normalized within-repertoire ranks of inferred template counts. Generation probabilities in a later analysis came from a VDJ recombination model fitted to out-of-frame rearrangements, and those results were checked against IGoR. In a later analysis, TCR-TCR, TCR-HLA and TCR-CMV co-occurrence was scored with hypergeometric tests, and a repertoire-size bias correction was applied to TCR pairs. In a later analysis, false discovery rates were estimated by permuting HLA or CMV assignments 20 times. A later analysis grouped co-occurring TCRs with DBSCAN, adding TCRdist sequence similarity when clustering within HLA-allele-positive subsets. Repertoires with fewer than 30,000 or more than 120,000 public chains, plus five repertoires with anomalous nucleotide sharing, were excluded from co-occurrence clustering. TCRdb stores this immuneACCESS table with in-frame sequences only. Part of the clones is absent; in the studies checked, under half of the shortfall reflects unresolved V genes, and no reason is known for the rest. Clone size and the V and J calls come from that table; the DNA yielded D and trimming. Here the sample has about 83,000 clones; 70% to 75% occur a single time. Roughly 4.2% of the sample is in the top ten clones.

The sequence was collected from a man in his 60s in good health and CMV-seronegative. Sequencing was carried out using PBMCs. This receptor chain uses TRBV14 and TRBJ2-5; the D gene is possibly TRBD1, with 8 bases matching. The CDR3 region: CASSAGTGGRETQYF. Here is the DNA: TGTGCCAGCAGCGCCGGGACAGGCGGGAGAGAGACCCAGTACTTC.